The clone carrying this T cell receptor (beta chain) was counted a single time. These data come from a study of blood T cell repertoires in COVID-19. Study summary: Nucleic acid was either cDNA or gDNA, and it came from T cells, B-cell-depleted T cells, or PBMCs.

Repertoires were generated with immunoSEQ multiplex PCR, while TCRdb's copy carries only in-frame clones and drops some. Here the sample spans 50,000 to 75,000 clones, 76% being singletons. Germline CDR1 is LNHDA and CDR2 is SQIVND (reference sequence). The CDR3 runs 15 residues. Trimming took off 3 bases at V and 3 bases at J, with 15 bases between the two ends. This chain connects TRBV19 to TRBJ2-7; the D gene is possibly TRBD2 (6 bases). The sample consisted of peripheral blood. This TCR came from a woman aged 80 or over with acute or convalescent COVID-19. CDR3 in DNA: TGTGCCAGTAGTATGACCCCGGGACTTTTCTACGAGCAGTACTTC. It yields the protein CASSMTPGLFYEQYF.